A selection of T cell receptor beta chains follows, all from one sample in a study of blood T cell repertoires in COVID-19. Here immunoSEQ multiplex PCR was the method, and the copy in TCRdb shows in-frame clones only, minus some. The table lists around 250,000 clones, about nine tenths of them singletons. Sequencing was performed on peripheral blood. Receptors originate from a woman aged 25 to 45 with active or convalescent COVID-19. CDR3s include the opening cysteine and the closing phenylalanine or tryptophan. A D gene is named only where the DNA matches it firmly. Where a row states a size, it is once, few, many or the class of an expanded clone; other rows omit it.

abundance: NA; j_gene: TRBJ1-4; v_gene: TRBV29-1; d_gene: TRBD1; CDR3aa: CSVVDRGLNEKLFF; CDR3nt: TGCAGCGTTGTTGACAGGGGGCTCAATGAAAAACTGTTTTTT
abundance: NA; j_gene: TRBJ1-1; v_gene: TRBV10-3; d_gene: TRBD1; CDR3aa: CAISDSTGKNTEAFF; CDR3nt: TGTGCCATCAGTGATTCGACAGGGAAGAACACTGAAGCTTTCTTT
abundance: NA; j_gene: TRBJ2-2; v_gene: TRBV7-3; d_gene: NA; CDR3aa: CASSLSRTGELFF; CDR3nt: TGTGCCAGCAGCTTATCCAGAACCGGGGAGCTGTTTTTT
abundance: NA; j_gene: TRBJ1-5; v_gene: TRBV2; d_gene: NA; CDR3aa: CASSETLGGAQPQHF; CDR3nt: TGTGCCAGCAGTGAAACCCTGGGGGGGGCTCAGCCCCAGCATTTT
abundance: NA; j_gene: TRBJ2-7; v_gene: TRBV2; d_gene: TRBD1; CDR3aa: CASRDRDSYEQYF; CDR3nt: TGTGCCAGCAGGGACCGGGACAGTTACGAGCAGTACTTC
abundance: NA; j_gene: TRBJ1-2; v_gene: TRBV3-1/TRBV3-2; d_gene: NA; CDR3aa: CASSHEAGVFYGYTF; CDR3nt: TGTGCCAGCAGCCATGAGGCGGGAGTATTCTATGGCTACACCTTC
abundance: NA; j_gene: TRBJ1-1; v_gene: TRBV10-2; d_gene: TRBD1; CDR3aa: CANAQGMNTEAFF; CDR3nt: TGCGCCAACGCACAGGGGATGAACACTGAAGCTTTCTTT
abundance: NA; j_gene: TRBJ2-7; v_gene: TRBV11-3; d_gene: NA; CDR3aa: CASSLGGRGAYEQYF; CDR3nt: TGTGCCAGCAGCCTCGGAGGCAGGGGAGCCTACGAGCAGTACTTC
abundance: NA; j_gene: TRBJ2-1; v_gene: TRBV7-9; d_gene: TRBD2; CDR3aa: CASSLTERGPPDEQFF; CDR3nt: TGTGCCAGCAGCTTAACTGAGCGGGGCCCCCCGGATGAGCAGTTCTTC
abundance: NA; j_gene: TRBJ2-1; v_gene: TRBV7-2; d_gene: TRBD2; CDR3aa: CASSTLAGVGEQFF; CDR3nt: TGTGCCAGCAGCACACTAGCGGGGGTCGGTGAGCAGTTCTTC
abundance: NA; j_gene: TRBJ1-2; v_gene: TRBV7-5; d_gene: NA; CDR3aa: CARSALFNYGYTF; CDR3nt: TGTGCCAGAAGCGCGCTTTTTAACTATGGCTACACCTTC
abundance: NA; j_gene: TRBJ2-7; v_gene: TRBV9; d_gene: NA; CDR3aa: CASSPRGNTYEQYF; CDR3nt: TGTGCCAGCAGCCCACGGGGAAACACCTACGAGCAGTACTTC
abundance: NA; j_gene: TRBJ2-5; v_gene: TRBV5-8; d_gene: TRBD1; CDR3aa: CASSSRQGSETQYF; CDR3nt: TGTGCCAGCAGCTCAAGACAGGGGTCGGAGACCCAGTACTTC
abundance: once; j_gene: TRBJ1-4; v_gene: TRBV27; d_gene: NA; CDR3aa: CASSFDRSTNEKLFF; CDR3nt: TGTGCCAGCAGTTTCGACAGGTCAACTAATGAAAAACTGTTTTTT
abundance: NA; j_gene: TRBJ2-2; v_gene: TRBV7-2; d_gene: TRBD1; CDR3aa: CASSLTGGNTGELFF; CDR3nt: TGTGCCAGCAGCTTAACAGGGGGGAACACCGGGGAGCTGTTTTTT
abundance: NA; j_gene: TRBJ2-5; v_gene: TRBV14; d_gene: NA; CDR3aa: CASSPIAETQYF; CDR3nt: TGTGCCAGCAGTCCTATAGCGGAGACCCAGTACTTC
abundance: NA; j_gene: TRBJ2-1; v_gene: TRBV5-1; d_gene: TRBD1; CDR3aa: CASSSPGQGRNEQFF; CDR3nt: TGCGCCAGCAGCTCTCCGGGACAGGGAAGGAATGAGCAGTTCTTC
abundance: NA; j_gene: TRBJ1-3; v_gene: TRBV6-6; d_gene: NA; CDR3aa: CASSSLGNTIYF; CDR3nt: TGTGCCAGCAGTTCCCTTGGAAACACCATATATTTT
abundance: once; j_gene: TRBJ1-6; v_gene: TRBV3-1/TRBV3-2; d_gene: NA; CDR3aa: CASSPSHRGSPLHF; CDR3nt: TGTGCCAGCAGCCCTTCCCATCGGGGTTCACCCCTCCACTTT
abundance: NA; j_gene: TRBJ2-3; v_gene: TRBV12-3/TRBV12-4; d_gene: TRBD2; CDR3aa: CASSPPGGDTQYF; CDR3nt: TGTGCCAGCAGTCCCCCCGGGGGGGATACGCAGTATTTT
abundance: NA; j_gene: TRBJ2-5; v_gene: TRBV28; d_gene: NA; CDR3aa: CASNQGWETQYF; CDR3nt: TGTGCCAGCAACCAGGGTTGGGAGACCCAGTACTTC
abundance: NA; j_gene: TRBJ2-2; v_gene: TRBV19; d_gene: TRBD1; CDR3aa: CASSILTGTGAGELFF; CDR3nt: TGTGCCAGTAGTATCCTCACCGGGACAGGGGCCGGGGAGCTGTTTTTT
abundance: NA; j_gene: TRBJ2-3; v_gene: TRBV5-6; d_gene: TRBD2; CDR3aa: CASSRLWTSGGADTQYF; CDR3nt: TGTGCCAGCAGTCGACTTTGGACTAGCGGGGGGGCAGATACGCAGTATTTT
abundance: once; j_gene: TRBJ2-2; v_gene: TRBV29-1; d_gene: NA; CDR3aa: CSVRIAGELFF; CDR3nt: TGCAGCGTTCGAATAGCCGGGGAGCTGTTTTTT
abundance: many; j_gene: TRBJ2-7; v_gene: TRBV6-5; d_gene: TRBD2; CDR3aa: CASRGLAGEQYF; CDR3nt: TGTGCCAGCAGGGGACTAGCGGGCGAGCAGTACTTC
abundance: NA; j_gene: TRBJ2-7; v_gene: TRBV10-3; d_gene: NA; CDR3aa: CAIAADSYEQYF; CDR3nt: TGTGCCATCGCGGCAGACTCCTACGAGCAGTACTTC
abundance: NA; j_gene: TRBJ2-1; v_gene: TRBV7-2; d_gene: TRBD2; CDR3aa: CASSNSGRNEQFF; CDR3nt: TGTGCCAGCAGTAATAGCGGGAGGAATGAGCAGTTCTTC
abundance: NA; j_gene: TRBJ2-1; v_gene: TRBV25-1; d_gene: NA; CDR3aa: CASSEPGVRASEQFF; CDR3nt: TGTGCCAGCAGTGAACCAGGGGTAAGGGCAAGTGAGCAGTTCTTC
abundance: NA; j_gene: TRBJ2-7; v_gene: TRBV9; d_gene: NA; CDR3aa: CASSVGGSGYEQYF; CDR3nt: TGTGCCAGCAGCGTAGGCGGGTCGGGCTACGAGCAGTACTTC
abundance: NA; j_gene: TRBJ1-1; v_gene: TRBV2; d_gene: NA; CDR3aa: CASRVEGGDTEAFF; CDR3nt: TGTGCCAGCAGGGTCGAGGGAGGGGACACTGAAGCTTTCTTT
abundance: NA; j_gene: TRBJ2-5; v_gene: TRBV7-3; d_gene: TRBD1; CDR3aa: CASSSGQIQETQYF; CDR3nt: TGTGCCAGCAGCTCGGGACAGATTCAAGAGACCCAGTACTTC
abundance: NA; j_gene: TRBJ2-7; v_gene: TRBV27; d_gene: TRBD1; CDR3aa: CASRLAGGSYEQYF; CDR3nt: TGTGCCAGCAGACTGGCAGGGGGTTCCTACGAGCAGTACTTC
abundance: NA; j_gene: TRBJ2-3; v_gene: TRBV10-1; d_gene: NA; CDR3aa: CASSESIARGWTQYF; CDR3nt: TGCGCCAGCAGTGAGTCGATAGCTCGGGGGTGGACGCAGTATTTT
abundance: NA; j_gene: TRBJ2-5; v_gene: TRBV19; d_gene: TRBD1; CDR3aa: CASSTTGGEETQYF; CDR3nt: TGTGCCAGTAGTACTACAGGGGGTGAGGAGACCCAGTACTTC
abundance: NA; j_gene: TRBJ1-2; v_gene: TRBV19; d_gene: TRBD1; CDR3aa: CASSGVGQSYGYTF; CDR3nt: TGTGCCAGTAGCGGGGTGGGACAGAGCTATGGCTACACCTTC
abundance: once; j_gene: TRBJ2-2; v_gene: TRBV11-3; d_gene: NA; CDR3aa: CASSLGRSTGELFF; CDR3nt: TGTGCCAGCAGCTTAGGGCGGTCCACCGGGGAGCTGTTTTTT
abundance: once; j_gene: TRBJ2-5; v_gene: TRBV7-9; d_gene: TRBD2; CDR3aa: CASSPAGLAKETQYF; CDR3nt: TGTGCCAGCAGCCCCGCGGGACTAGCAAAAGAGACCCAGTACTTC
abundance: NA; j_gene: TRBJ2-7; v_gene: TRBV2; d_gene: TRBD2; CDR3aa: CASSGERGFSYEQYF; CDR3nt: TGTGCCAGCAGTGGAGAGCGGGGGTTCTCCTACGAGCAGTACTTC
abundance: NA; j_gene: TRBJ1-2; v_gene: TRBV2; d_gene: TRBD1; CDR3aa: CASSTGEIYGYTF; CDR3nt: TGTGCCAGCAGCACAGGGGAAATCTATGGCTACACCTTC